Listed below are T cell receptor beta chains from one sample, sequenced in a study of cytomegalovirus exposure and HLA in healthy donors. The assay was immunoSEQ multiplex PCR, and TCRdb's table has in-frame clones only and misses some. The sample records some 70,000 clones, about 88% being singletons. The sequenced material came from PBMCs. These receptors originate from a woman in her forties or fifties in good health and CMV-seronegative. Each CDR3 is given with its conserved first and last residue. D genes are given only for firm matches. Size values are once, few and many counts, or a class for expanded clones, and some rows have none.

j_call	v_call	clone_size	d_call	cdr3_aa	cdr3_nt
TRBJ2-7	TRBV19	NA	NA	CASSKVPGGGEQYF	TGTGCCAGTAGTAAAGTCCCTGGAGGAGGGGAGCAGTACTTC
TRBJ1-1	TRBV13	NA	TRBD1	CASSSGTGQNTEAFF	TGTGCCAGCAGCTCTGGGACAGGACAGAACACTGAAGCTTTCTTT
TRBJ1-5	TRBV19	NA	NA	CASSIGARRAVGRPQHF	TGTGCCAGTAGTATTGGGGCTCGTCGGGCGGTAGGTCGGCCCCAGCATTTT
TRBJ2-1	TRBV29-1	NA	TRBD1	CSVESRGTSYNGQFF	TGCAGCGTTGAATCCAGGGGGACCTCCTACAATGGGCAGTTCTTC
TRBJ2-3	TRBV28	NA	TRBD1	CASSATGTDTQYF	TGTGCCAGCAGTGCGACAGGGACAGATACGCAGTATTTT
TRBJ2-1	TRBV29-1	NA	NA	CSVLYRGTYNEQFF	TGCAGCGTTCTATATAGAGGGACTTACAATGAGCAGTTCTTC
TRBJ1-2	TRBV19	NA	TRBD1	CASSATGGVTYYYGYTF	TGTGCCAGTAGTGCAACAGGGGGCGTTACATATTACTATGGCTACACCTTC
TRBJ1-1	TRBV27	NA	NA	CASSLSAYQWAFF	TGTGCCAGCAGTTTATCTGCCTATCAATGGGCTTTCTTT
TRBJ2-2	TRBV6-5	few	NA	CASSYGGTNTGELFF	TGTGCCAGCAGTTACGGGGGGACGAACACCGGGGAGCTGTTTTTT
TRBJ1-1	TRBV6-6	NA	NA	CASSYSSEGSSTFF	TGTGCCAGCAGTTACAGCTCGGAGGGGAGTTCGACTTTCTTT
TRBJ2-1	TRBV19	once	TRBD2	CARWASGSSEQFF	TGTGCCCGCTGGGCTAGCGGGAGCAGTGAGCAGTTCTTC
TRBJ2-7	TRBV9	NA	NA	CASSVGELYEQYF	TGTGCCAGCAGCGTAGGTGAACTCTACGAGCAGTACTTC
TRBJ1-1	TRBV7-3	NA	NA	CASSLGHQNTEAFF	TGTGCCAGCAGCTTAGGACACCAGAACACTGAAGCTTTCTTT
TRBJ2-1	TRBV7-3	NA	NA	CASSGSGLSYNEQFF	TGTGCCAGCAGTGGTAGCGGTCTATCCTACAATGAGCAGTTCTTC
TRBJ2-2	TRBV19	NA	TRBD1	CASRTPGQGNTGELFF	TGTGCCAGTAGAACCCCGGGACAGGGGAACACCGGGGAGCTGTTTTTT
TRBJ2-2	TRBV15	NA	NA	CATSRDQRTWNANTGELFF	TGTGCCACCAGCAGAGATCAGCGGACTTGGAACGCGAACACCGGGGAGCTGTTTTTT
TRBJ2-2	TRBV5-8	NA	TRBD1	CASSYGQGAGGELFF	TGTGCCAGCAGCTACGGACAGGGGGCTGGCGGGGAGCTGTTTTTT
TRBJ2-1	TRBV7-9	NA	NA	CASSLWGGQHNEQFF	TGTGCCAGCAGCTTATGGGGGGGCCAACACAATGAGCAGTTCTTC
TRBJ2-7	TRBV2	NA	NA	CASRRSGLLYEQYF	TGTGCCAGCAGGAGAAGCGGATTACTTTACGAGCAGTACTTC
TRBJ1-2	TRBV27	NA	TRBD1	CASSLEDRGFGVLDGYTF	TGTGCCAGCAGTTTAGAGGACAGGGGTTTCGGAGTGCTGGATGGCTACACCTTC
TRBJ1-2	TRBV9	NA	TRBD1	CASSPDREYGYTF	TGTGCCAGCAGCCCGGACAGGGAATATGGCTACACCTTC
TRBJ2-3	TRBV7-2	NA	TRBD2	CASRPSGGPSTDTQYF	TGTGCCAGCAGACCTAGCGGGGGCCCTAGCACAGATACGCAGTATTTT
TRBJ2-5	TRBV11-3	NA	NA	CASSSSHGGGETQYF	TGTGCCAGCAGCTCAAGCCACGGGGGAGGAGAGACCCAGTACTTC
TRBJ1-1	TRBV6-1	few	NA	CASHFPRGQAFF	TGTGCCAGCCACTTTCCCCGAGGCCAAGCTTTCTTT
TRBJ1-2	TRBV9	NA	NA	CASTTLPREPNYGYTF	TGTGCCAGCACCACACTCCCAAGGGAGCCTAACTATGGCTACACCTTC
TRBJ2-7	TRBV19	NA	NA	CASRGHRPHEQYF	TGTGCCAGTAGAGGACACCGGCCCCACGAGCAGTACTTC
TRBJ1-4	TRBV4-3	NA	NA	CASSQGPDNGEKLFF	TGCGCCAGCAGCCAAGGGCCCGACAATGGAGAAAAACTGTTTTTT
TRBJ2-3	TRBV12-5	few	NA	CASRTLGNLDTQYF	TGTGCTAGTCGGACTCTCGGGAATTTAGATACGCAGTATTTT
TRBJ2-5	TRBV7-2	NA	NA	CASSLKAGRIQETQYF	TGTGCCAGCAGCTTAAAGGCGGGGAGAATCCAAGAGACCCAGTACTTC
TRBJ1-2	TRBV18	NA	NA	CASSPNSPASYGYTF	TGTGCCAGCTCACCGAATTCCCCTGCGAGCTATGGCTACACCTTC
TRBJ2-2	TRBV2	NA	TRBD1	CASRRDRYSFTGELFF	TGTGCCAGCAGACGGGACAGATACTCGTTCACCGGGGAGCTGTTTTTT
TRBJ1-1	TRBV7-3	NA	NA	CASSLGSGNTEAFF	TGTGCCAGCAGCTTAGGTTCAGGGAACACTGAAGCTTTCTTT
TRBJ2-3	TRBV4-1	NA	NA	CASSQPYHRDPDTDTQYF	TGCGCCAGCAGCCAGCCATATCACCGGGATCCTGACACAGATACGCAGTATTTT
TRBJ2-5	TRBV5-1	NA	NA	CASSLALRGGETQYF	TGCGCCAGCAGCTTGGCGCTCAGGGGTGGAGAGACCCAGTACTTC
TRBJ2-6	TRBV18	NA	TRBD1	CASSPLPSGTGGNPANVLTF	TGTGCCAGCTCACCACTACCCTCCGGGACAGGGGGCAACCCGGCCAACGTCCTGACTTTC
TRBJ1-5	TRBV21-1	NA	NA	CAGGRGASSNQPQHF	TGTGCCGGCGGCCGGGGGGCTTCGAGCAATCAGCCCCAGCATTTT
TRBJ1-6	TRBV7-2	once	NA	CASGRQGSPLHF	TGTGCCAGCGGGAGGCAGGGTTCACCCCTCCACTTT
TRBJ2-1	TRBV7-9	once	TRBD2	CASSLGGTSGGNEQFF	TGTGCCAGCAGCTTAGGGGGGACTAGCGGGGGTAATGAGCAGTTCTTC
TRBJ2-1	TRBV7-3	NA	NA	CASSSPGGNEQFF	TGTGCCAGCAGCTCCCCTGGGGGGAATGAGCAGTTCTTC
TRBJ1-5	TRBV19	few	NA	CASRPGGAVGQPQHF	TGTGCCAGTAGACCCGGGGGGGCAGTCGGTCAGCCCCAGCATTTT
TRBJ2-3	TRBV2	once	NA	CASKKAEGNKDTQYF	TGTGCCAGCAAAAAAGCGGAAGGCAACAAAGATACGCAGTATTTT
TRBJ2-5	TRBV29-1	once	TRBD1	CSVEDLRAGGNQETQYF	TGCAGCGTTGAAGATCTTAGGGCAGGGGGCAACCAAGAGACCCAGTACTTC
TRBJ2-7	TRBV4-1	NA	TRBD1	CASSARQGANYEQYF	TGCGCCAGCAGCGCAAGACAGGGGGCGAACTACGAGCAGTACTTC
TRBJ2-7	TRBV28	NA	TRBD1	CASSLGTGTGTYEQYF	TGTGCCAGCAGTTTAGGGACCGGGACAGGCACCTACGAGCAGTACTTC
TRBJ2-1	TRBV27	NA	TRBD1	CASSLSNLRPGQGGYNEQFF	TGTGCCAGCAGTTTATCAAACCTAAGACCGGGACAGGGTGGGTACAATGAGCAGTTCTTC
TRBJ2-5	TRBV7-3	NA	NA	CASSLRSQETQYF	TGTGCCAGCAGCTTACGCAGCCAAGAGACCCAGTACTTC
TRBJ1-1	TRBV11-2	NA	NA	CASSLAGDRTEAFF	TGTGCCAGCAGCTTAGCAGGGGATAGGACTGAAGCTTTCTTT
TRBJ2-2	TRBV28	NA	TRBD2	CASSLSRGWLAGGFTGELFF	TGTGCCAGCAGTTTGAGTCGGGGGTGGCTAGCGGGAGGATTTACCGGGGAGCTGTTTTTT
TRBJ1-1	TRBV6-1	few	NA	CASSEGGEGNTEAFF	TGTGCCAGCAGTGAAGGGGGGGAAGGGAACACTGAAGCTTTCTTT
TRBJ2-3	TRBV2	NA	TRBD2	CASSEVEREVLSFTDTQYF	TGTGCCAGCAGTGAAGTGGAGCGGGAGGTCCTCTCCTTCACAGATACGCAGTATTTT